This entry describes one TCR beta chain. Its antigen is undetermined. The data were taken from a study of T cell responses to AZD1222 COVID-19 vaccine. Profiling relied on immunoSEQ multiplex PCR, and the TCRdb table lists in-frame clones only, not all of them. The sample lists 120,000 to 150,000 clones, less than 95% occurring once. Study-wide results and caveats: Recipients of two AZD1222 doses showed rising Spike-specific TCR breadth and depth. The study identified only six AZD1222 recipients as seropositive at baseline.

V lost 5 bases and J lost 5; bases outside the gene matches: 8. Germline V lookup: CDR1 MNHEY, CDR2 SVGEGT. The CDR3 sequence is 14 residues long. V is TRBV6-2 or TRBV6-3 and J is TRBJ1-2; TRBD1 matches at 7 bases. The clonotype comes from an adult in good health. This material consisted of peripheral blood, taken on day 0 of AZD1222 vaccination. The CDR3 DNA reads as TGTGCCAGCAGTCCCACAGGGGATTATTATGGCTACACCTTC. Translating it yields CASSPTGDYYGYTF.